This TCR beta chain was obtained from a study of shared clonotypes between healthy human individuals. Study-wide background: Per-donor plates numbered three CD4 naive, three CD4 memory, two CD8 naive and one CD8 memory.

Looked up from germline, CDR1 is MDHEN and CDR2 is SYDVKM. The J segment lost 5 bases and the V segment lost 6 bases, leaving 8 bases of the junction unmatched. The CDR3 runs to 14 residues. The protocol was immunoSEQ multiplex PCR, while the TCRdb copy is restricted to in-frame clones and leaves out a portion. The table lists around 700,000 clones, around three quarters of them singletons. The chain carries TRBV28 and TRBJ1-2, with TRBD1 identical over 8 bases. The receptor's source is a woman in her twenties or thirties in good health. Sequencing input: memory CD4+ T cells sorted from blood. Indicated subset: CD45RA-negative fraction. CDR3 nucleotide sequence: TGTGCCAGCAGCCGTGGACAGGGCTGGTATGGCTACACCTTC. Encoded protein: CASSRGQGWYGYTF.